This T cell receptor beta chain was recorded in a study of response to subunit inactivated influenza vaccine. This clonotype was detected a few times. This CDR3 is 15 amino acids long. V shed 6 bases, J shed 2 bases, and the junction held 2 bases outside the gene matches. In germline, CDR1 is MNHNS, CDR2 SASEGT. TCRdb reanalysed the RT-PCR reads using MiXCR and keeps one entry per CDR3 protein. The sample carries about 540,000 distinct CDR3 sequences, 20% to 25% recorded once. This sample also appeared in a second study, on T cells expressing NK-cell markers. That study adds: 5'RACE template switching with UMIs produced the TCR beta cDNA. Whether expanded NKG2C+ T cell clones were HCMV-specific remained unclear.

This sequence originates from a man aged 50-60 years who received an inactivated influenza vaccine. The chain is built from TRBV6-1 and TRBJ2-3; TRBD2 matches at 13 bases. This sample comprised CD4+ T cells sorted from PBMCs, obtained roughly 12 days after vaccination. DNA for the CDR3: TGTGCCAGCAGGGGACTAGCGGGGTACACAGATACGCAGTATTTT. Its translation is CASRGLAGYTDTQYF.